This record looks at one T cell receptor (beta chain) sequence and its context. The germline V gene has CDR1 SGHDT and CDR2 YYEEEE. The CDR3 is 17 residues long. V was clipped by 1 base and J by 5 bases, with 18 bases between them. These data are taken from a study of shared clonotypes between healthy human individuals. Assay used: immunoSEQ multiplex PCR; TCRdb lists only in-frame clones, some missing. Altogether over 850,000 clones are present, more than 75% being singletons, with the ten largest covering 0.6% to 0.75%. The sequencing input was memory CD4+ T cells from PBMCs. Subset defined: CD45RA-negative fraction. The chain couples TRBV5-6 to TRBJ2-2; possible D gene TRBD1, 5 bases. This receptor was taken from a man between 18 and 29 years old in good health. Some clones in this sample may be carry-over from other donors' samples. CDR3: CASSLRVGAATTGELFF. In nucleotides, the CDR3 is TGTGCCAGCAGCTTGCGGGTTGGGGCCGCGACAACCGGGGAGCTGTTTTTT.